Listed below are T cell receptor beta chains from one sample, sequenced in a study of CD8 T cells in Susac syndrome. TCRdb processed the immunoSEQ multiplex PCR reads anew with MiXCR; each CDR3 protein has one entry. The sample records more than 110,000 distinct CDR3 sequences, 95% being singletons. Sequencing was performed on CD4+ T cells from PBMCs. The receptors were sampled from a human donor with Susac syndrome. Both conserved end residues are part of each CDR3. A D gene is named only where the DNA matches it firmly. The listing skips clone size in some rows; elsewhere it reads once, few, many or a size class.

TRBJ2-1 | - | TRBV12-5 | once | CASGPGTISYNEQFF | TGTGCTAGTGGTCCTGGGACGATCTCCTACAATGAGCAGTTCTTC
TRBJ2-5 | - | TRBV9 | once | CASSVALQETQYF | TGTGCCAGCAGCGTAGCACTTCAAGAGACCCAGTACTTC
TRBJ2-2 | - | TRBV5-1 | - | CASSLVLVRVGNTGELFF | TGCGCCAGCAGCTTGGTCTTAGTACGCGTTGGGAACACCGGGGAGCTGTTTTTT
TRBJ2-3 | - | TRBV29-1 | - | CSVEDPEGARTDTQYF | TGCAGCGTTGAAGATCCGGAGGGGGCGCGGACAGATACGCAGTATTTT
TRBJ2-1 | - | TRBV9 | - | CASSVESGNEQFF | TGTGCCAGCAGCGTAGAGTCAGGGAATGAGCAGTTCTTC
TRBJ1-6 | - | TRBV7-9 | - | CASSLGRDNSPLHF | TGTGCCAGCAGCTTAGGCCGGGACAATTCACCCCTCCACTTT
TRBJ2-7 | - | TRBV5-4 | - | CASSLLGTSGEQYF | TGTGCCAGCAGCTTACTCGGGACCTCTGGGGAGCAGTACTTC
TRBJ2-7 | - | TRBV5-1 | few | CASSLVAGSYEQYF | TGCGCCAGCAGCTTGGTCGCAGGTTCCTACGAGCAGTACTTC
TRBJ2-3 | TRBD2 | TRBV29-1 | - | CSVEGLGGATDTQYF | TGCAGCGTGGAGGGACTAGGGGGGGCCACAGATACGCAGTATTTT
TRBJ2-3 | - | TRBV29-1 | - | CSAVSDSTDTQYF | TGCAGCGCTGTAAGTGATAGCACAGATACGCAGTATTTT
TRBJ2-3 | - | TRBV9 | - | CASSLRQSTKDTQYF | TGTGCCAGCAGCCTCCGACAGTCCACAAAAGATACGCAGTATTTT
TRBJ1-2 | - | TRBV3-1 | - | CASSQDGTPGAYGYTF | TGTGCCAGCAGCCAAGATGGGACCCCCGGGGCCTATGGCTACACCTTC
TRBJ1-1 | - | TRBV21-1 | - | CAKKGGTANTEAFF | TGCGCAAAGAAGGGGGGGACAGCGAACACTGAAGCTTTCTTT
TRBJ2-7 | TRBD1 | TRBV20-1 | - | CSASTGPEQYF | TGCAGTGCTTCGACAGGGCCCGAGCAGTACTTC
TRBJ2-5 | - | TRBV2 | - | CASSEGLVKYF | TGTGCCAGCAGTGAAGGACTAGTTAAGTACTTC
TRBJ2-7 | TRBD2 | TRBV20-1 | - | CSAEGLAAYEQYF | TGCAGTGCCGAGGGACTAGCAGCCTACGAGCAGTACTTC
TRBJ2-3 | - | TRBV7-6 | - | CASSLAPVTDTQYF | TGTGCCAGCAGCTTAGCACCAGTCACAGATACGCAGTATTTT
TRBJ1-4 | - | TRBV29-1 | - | CSVEAGDKRLFF | TGCAGCGTTGAAGCGGGAGACAAGAGGCTGTTTTTT
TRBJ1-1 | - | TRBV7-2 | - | CASSLVGTDTEAFF | TGTGCCAGCAGCTTAGTCGGGACGGACACTGAAGCTTTCTTT
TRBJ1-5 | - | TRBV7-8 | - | CASSQGAYSNQPQHF | TGTGCCAGCAGTCAAGGCGCCTATAGCAATCAGCCCCAGCATTTT
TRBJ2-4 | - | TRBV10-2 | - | CASSLDIGQNIQYF | TGCGCCAGCAGCCTAGACATCGGGCAAAACATTCAGTACTTC
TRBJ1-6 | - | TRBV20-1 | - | CSAPPHRQNSPLHF | TGCAGTGCTCCCCCTCACCGACAGAATTCACCCCTCCACTTT
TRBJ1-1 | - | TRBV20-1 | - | CSARVEGWGTEAFF | TGCAGTGCTAGAGTCGAGGGTTGGGGCACTGAAGCTTTCTTT
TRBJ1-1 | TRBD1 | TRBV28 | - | CASSHRGRSAEAFF | TGTGCCAGCAGCCACAGGGGTCGTTCGGCTGAAGCTTTCTTT